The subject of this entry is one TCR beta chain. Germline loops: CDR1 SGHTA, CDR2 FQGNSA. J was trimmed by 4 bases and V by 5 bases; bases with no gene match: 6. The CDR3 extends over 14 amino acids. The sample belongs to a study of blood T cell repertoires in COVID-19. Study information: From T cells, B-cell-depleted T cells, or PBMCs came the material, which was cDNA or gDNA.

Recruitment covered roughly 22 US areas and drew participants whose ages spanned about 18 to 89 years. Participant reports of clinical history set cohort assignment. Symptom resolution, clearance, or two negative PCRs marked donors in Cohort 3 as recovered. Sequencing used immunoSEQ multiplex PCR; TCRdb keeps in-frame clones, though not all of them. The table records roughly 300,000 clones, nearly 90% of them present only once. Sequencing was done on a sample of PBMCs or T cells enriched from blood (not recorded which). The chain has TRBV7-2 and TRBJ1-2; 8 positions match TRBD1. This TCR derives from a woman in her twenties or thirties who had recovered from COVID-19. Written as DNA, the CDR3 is TGTGCCAGCAGCCCGGACAGGGTACCCTATGGCTACACCTTC. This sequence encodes CASSPDRVPYGYTF.